This passage covers 23 T cell receptor beta chains from one sample sequenced in a study of blood T cells in healthy people across ages. Next came a second PCR, run for about 7 to 12 cycles, which used a sample-barcoded 5' primer along with a J-beta primer mix. TCRdb ran MiXCR on the 5' RACE reads and lists one entry per CDR3 protein. The table has over 700,000 distinct CDR3 sequences, roughly 50% seen once; the top ten hold about 42%. The specimen sequenced was blood. These receptors all come from a man aged 80 or over in good health.

The table lists this clonotype with a few counts. The chain couples TRBV4-1 to TRBJ1-4; D may be TRBD1 (5 bases). Germline values: CDR1 MGHRA, CDR2 YSYEKL. The V gene lost 4 bases and the J gene lost 4 bases, with 10 bases spanning the gap. The CDR3 runs to 14 residues. The CDR3 DNA sequence: TGCGCCAGCAGCCCCCCGGGGCGTAATGAAAAACTGTTTTTT. As protein: CASSPPGRNEKLFF.

This clonotype was seen only a few times. V is TRBV20-1 and J is TRBJ1-5, with TRBD1 as a possible D gene (6 bases). This CDR3 spans 13 amino acids. V shed 0 bases and J shed 10 bases, with 13 bases lying between them. Germline V gene sequence: CDR1 DFQATT, CDR2 SNEGSKA (reference sequence). Here the CDR3 reads CSARDFSDRPQHF. CDR3 DNA sequence: TGCAGTGCTAGAGATTTCTCGGACAGACCCCAGCATTTT.

The CDR3 DNA reads as TGTGCCAGCAGTTTCGCCAGCCTTAGCGGGAGACCCAATGAGCAGTTCTTC. This gives the protein CASSFASLSGRPNEQFF. The gene calls are TRBV28 and TRBJ2-1; 9 bases match TRBD2. The germline V gene has CDR1 MDHEN and CDR2 SYDVKM. J was trimmed by 6 bases and V by 3 bases; bases with no gene match: 12. CDR3 length equals 17 residues.

This clonotype has a handful of counts. The chain has TRBV3-1 and TRBJ2-4; D perhaps matches TRBD1 (6 bases). CDR3 length equals 15 residues. V lost 3 bases to trimming and J lost 6 bases, with 15 bases between them. Germline V gene data show CDR1 as LGHDT and CDR2 as YNNKEL (reference sequence). The CDR3 loop reads CASSHATGSANIQYF. The CDR3 DNA reads TGTGCCAGCAGCCACGCTACAGGGTCGGCAAACATTCAGTACTTC.

The rearrangement joins TRBV3-1 to TRBJ2-5; 7 nucleotides match TRBD2. CDR3 length: 14 amino acids. With V trimmed by 0 bases and J by 7 bases, 5 bases remained unmatched. Germline V gene data show CDR1 as LGHDT and CDR2 as YNNKEL (reference sequence). The DNA of the CDR3 is TGTGCCAGCAGCCAAGAGGGGAGGGACGGGACCCAGTACTTC. It yields the protein CASSQEGRDGTQYF.

The rearrangement uses TRBV24-1 and TRBJ2-5, with D possibly TRBD1 on 5 matching bases. Per germline, CDR1 KGHDR and CDR2 SFDVKD. The CDR3 consists of 15 residues. The ends were cut back, 2 bases at V and 4 bases at J, with 13 bases in the middle. The CDR3 DNA follows: TGTGCCACCAGTGATTCCCGTAAAGGGGTAGAGACCCAGTACTTC. Amino acid sequence: CATSDSRKGVETQYF.

As concerns this clonotype: A junction end diverges from the germline sequence, so it may reflect a read error. CDR3 bases: TGTGCCAGCAGCTTACTACCCCTAAACCAGCCCGAGCATTTT. Encoded protein: CASSLLPLNQPEHF. The chain has TRBV7-2 and TRBJ1-5; no clear D. Germline CDR1 and CDR2: SGHTA and FQGNSA. The CDR3 has 14 residues.

This chain links TRBV6-6 with TRBJ2-1; tentatively, D is TRBD2 (5 bases). V dropped 7 bases and J dropped 2 bases, with 12 bases sitting between them. The CDR3 is 14 amino acids. In germline, CDR1 is MNHNY, CDR2 SVGAGI (reference sequence). The CDR3 loop reads CASNTREAYNEQFF. As DNA, the CDR3 is TGTGCCAGCAACACTAGGGAAGCCTACAATGAGCAGTTCTTC.

The gene calls are TRBV6-5 and TRBJ2-5; TRBD2 aligns across 13 bases. V gave up 4 bases and J gave up 6 bases; unmatched junction bases: 14. CDR3 length equals 18 residues. Germline V gene sequence: CDR1 MNHEY, CDR2 SVGAGI. The CDR3: CASSCLKRTSGSQKTQYF. The DNA for the CDR3 is TGTGCCAGCAGTTGCCTAAAAAGGACTAGCGGGAGTCAAAAGACCCAGTACTTC.

This clonotype showed up just a few times. The chain uses TRBV5-1 and TRBJ2-7; D is uncertain. The CDR3 contains 15 residues. Trimming pared 4 bases from V and 3 bases from J, leaving 17 bases between. CDR1 is SGHRS, CDR2 YFSETQ, per germline. In DNA form, the CDR3 reads TGCGCCAGCAGCCTACACGGTGGTAGGGACTACGAGCAGTACTTC. Its translation: CASSLHGGRDYEQYF.

The V call is TRBV27, the J call TRBJ2-5; the D gene is possibly TRBD1 (6 bases). V lost 5 bases to trimming and J lost 1 base, with 11 bases between them. This CDR3 contains 14 residues. Germline V lookup: CDR1 MNHEY, CDR2 SMNVEV (reference sequence). CDR3 sequence: CASSTQGFQETQYF. CDR3 DNA sequence: TGTGCCAGCAGTACACAGGGATTCCAAGAGACCCAGTACTTC.

The gene calls are TRBV6-1 and TRBJ1-2, with D possibly being TRBD1 (5 bases). Germline loops: CDR1 MNHNS, CDR2 SASEGT. The CDR3 length is 16 residues. V was trimmed by 0 bases and J by 7 bases, leaving 18 bases between them. The CDR3 here is CASSEATVGGRGGYTF. The CDR3 bases are TGTGCCAGCAGTGAAGCTACCGTGGGGGGTCGAGGTGGCTACACCTTC.

The chain couples TRBV13 to TRBJ2-1; 8 positions match TRBD1. This CDR3 region has 17 residues. CDR1 is PRHDT, CDR2 FYEKMQ, per germline (reference sequence). Trimming cost V 5 bases and J 7 bases; bases outside gene matches: 16. CDR3 loop: CASSPGTGLVRSNEQFF. The CDR3 DNA reads TGTGCCAGCAGCCCCGGGACAGGCCTCGTAAGGAGTAATGAGCAGTTCTTC.

The rearrangement joins TRBV20-1 to TRBJ1-6; D might be TRBD1 (5 bases). The CDR3 is 17 amino acids. CDR1 is DFQATT and CDR2 is SNEGSKA in the germline V gene (reference sequence). Trimming cost V 1 base and J 0 bases, with 13 bases left between them. The CDR3 is CSARAGSGSSYNSPLHF. CDR3 in DNA: TGCAGTGCTAGAGCCGGGTCAGGGAGCTCCTATAATTCACCCCTCCACTTT.

This sequence joins TRBV12-3 or TRBV12-4 and TRBJ2-4, with 10 bases aligning to TRBD2. There are 14 residues in the CDR3. The J segment lost 12 bases and the V segment lost 6 bases, leaving 11 bases of the junction unmatched. CDR3 bases: TGTGCCAGCAGCCAGCGGGAGGGCCGCCAAAATCAGTACTTC. Its protein is CASSQREGRQNQYF.

The CDR3 nucleotides are TGTGCCAGCTCACAGGGGACAGGGGGCCTCCAGCCCCAGCATTTT. Translating gives CASSQGTGGLQPQHF. The chain links TRBV18 to TRBJ1-5; 12 bases line up with TRBD1. The CDR3 is 15 amino acids. The germline V gene encodes CDR1 KGHSH and CDR2 LQKENI. Trimming took 4 bases from V and 7 from J; bases not matched to a gene: 5.

Worth noting for this clonotype: A much larger clone is a single base away; this may be a read error. This chain connects TRBV29-1 to TRBJ2-7; D is unresolved. There are 12 residues in the CDR3. In germline, CDR1 is SQVTM, CDR2 ANQGSEA. The CDR3 loop is CACSASSYERYF. The CDR3 DNA reads as TGCGCCTGTTCGGCGAGCTCCTACGAGCGGTACTTC.

This clonotype was found once. This chain joins TRBV11-3 and TRBJ2-2; 9 bases match TRBD1. Germline V gene sequence: CDR1 SGHNT, CDR2 YENEEA. V lost 4 bases, J lost 6 bases, and 6 bases stayed unmatched. CDR3 length: 15 amino acids. CDR3 nucleotides: TGTGCCAGCAGCTCGGACAGGGGACCCTCCGGGGAGCTGTTTTTT. Translating it yields CASSSDRGPSGELFF.

For the CDR3, the DNA is TGTGCCACCGCCAGGGGAGGGACCCAGTACTTC. The encoded protein is CATARGGTQYF. The chain combines TRBV27 with TRBJ2-7; D is perhaps TRBD1 or TRBD2 (6 bases each). The last part of the DNA fits TRBJ2-5 better; the J call may be wrong. The germline CDR1 and CDR2 sequences are MNHEY and SMNVEV (reference sequence). This CDR3 has 11 amino acids.

The rearrangement links TRBV7-9 to TRBJ2-5, with TRBD1 as a possible D gene (6 bases). The CDR3 has 14 amino acids. In germline, CDR1 is SEHNR, CDR2 FQNEAQ (reference sequence). The V and J ends lost 5 bases and 13 bases respectively, with 23 bases between them. The CDR3 reads CASSEGQRPLRRYF. CDR3 DNA: TGTGCCAGCAGCGAAGGACAGCGTCCTCTACGTCGGTACTTC.

V gene TRBV6-5 combines with J gene TRBJ2-7; TRBD1 agrees at 8 bases. Germline V gene data show CDR1 as MNHEY and CDR2 as SVGAGI. This CDR3 has 13 amino acids. Trimming took 4 bases from V and 4 from J; bases not matched to a gene: 3. The CDR3 sequence is CASSSQGVYEQYF. The CDR3 coding sequence is TGTGCCAGCAGTTCACAGGGGGTTTACGAGCAGTACTTC.

The CDR3 region is CASSLHRVDREQYF. Here the CDR3 DNA reads TGTGCCAGCAGCTTACACAGGGTTGATAGGGAGCAGTACTTC. The genes are TRBV7-2 and TRBJ2-5; D might be TRBD1 (6 bases). The ends were cut back, 2 bases at V and 11 bases at J, with 18 bases in the middle. The CDR3 totals 14 residues. Germline V lookup: CDR1 SGHTA, CDR2 FQGNSA.

CDR3 region: CASSQGPFNEQFF. In nucleotides, the CDR3 is TGCGCCAGCAGCCAAGGTCCTTTCAATGAGCAGTTCTTC. This chain links TRBV4-1 with TRBJ2-1; unclear D gene. The V end was cut by 1 base, the J end by 6 bases, with 7 bases between. CDR3 length equals 13 residues. CDR1 and CDR2 (germline): MGHRA, YSYEKL.